This passage covers 12 T cell receptor beta chains from one sample sequenced in a study of T cell responses to AZD1222 COVID-19 vaccine. Clones were read by immunoSEQ multiplex PCR, and TCRdb kept only the in-frame ones, dropping some. The table includes 130,000 to 150,000 clones, roughly 88% detected once. Sequenced material: peripheral blood, taken on day 0 of MenACWY control vaccination. These receptors were collected from an adult in good health.

This chain connects TRBV7-2 to TRBJ1-3; no reliable D call. This CDR3 spans 16 amino acids. Germline V CDR1 and CDR2: SGHTA, FQGNSA. With 2 bases removed from V and 3 bases from J, the gap between germline ends came to 14 bases. Here the CDR3 reads CASSLSPVGGGNTIYF. The CDR3 DNA follows: TGTGCCAGCAGCTTATCCCCCGTGGGAGGTGGAAACACCATATATTTT.

This chain links TRBV7-9 with TRBJ1-5; 11 bases line up with TRBD1. V was clipped by 4 bases and J by 7 bases; unmatched bases: 3. The germline V gene encodes CDR1 SEHNR and CDR2 FQNEAQ (reference sequence). The CDR3 has 14 residues. In DNA form, the CDR3 reads TGTGCCAGCAGCTGGGGACAGGGGGGACAGCCCCAGCATTTT. It translates to CASSWGQGGQPQHF.

V gene TRBV18 combines with J gene TRBJ1-5, with 7 nucleotides matching TRBD1. V shed 4 bases and J 2 bases; nucleotides not matched to a gene: 8. The CDR3 loop spans 16 amino acids. CDR1 is KGHSH, CDR2 LQKENI, per germline. CDR3 amino acids: CASSLSAGTGNQPQHF. Here the CDR3 DNA reads TGTGCCAGCTCACTTTCCGCGGGGACAGGCAATCAGCCCCAGCATTTT.

The chain employs TRBV7-9 and TRBJ1-4, with D hard to call. V gave up 5 bases and J gave up 5 bases, with 12 bases separating them. The CDR3 totals 14 residues. Germline CDR1 reads SEHNR; CDR2 reads FQNEAQ (reference sequence). This CDR3 is CASSPGRENEKLFF. DNA for the CDR3: TGTGCCAGCAGCCCAGGACGGGAAAATGAAAAACTGTTTTTT. The entire variable domain, with the rest obtained from reference TRBV7-9 and TRBJ1-4, is as follows: DTGVSQNPRHKITKRGQNVTFRCDPISEHNRLYWYRQTLGQGPEFLTYFQNEAQLEKSRLLSDRFSAERPKGSFSTLEIQRTEQGDSAMYLCASSPGRENEKLFFGSGTQLSVL.

This chain joins TRBV7-6 and TRBJ2-3, with D tentatively TRBD2 (6 bases). Trimming cost V 5 bases and J 4 bases, with 22 bases left between them. The CDR3 runs 17 residues. The germline V gene encodes CDR1 SGHVS and CDR2 FNYEAQ. In DNA, the CDR3 is TGTGCCAGCAGCCCGAGGGGCGGGGTCCCCGGGGCAGATACGCAGTATTTT. Its translation: CASSPRGGVPGADTQYF.

The rearrangement links TRBV29-1 to TRBJ2-7; TRBD2 matches 8 bases. The trim removed 3 bases at V and 5 bases at J, leaving 6 bases unmatched. Germline CDR1 and CDR2: SQVTM and ANQGSEA. CDR3 size: 13 residues. Here the CDR3 DNA reads TGCAGCGTTGATCTTTTTAGCGGGAACGAGCAGTACTTC. Its protein is CSVDLFSGNEQYF.

The chain carries TRBV27 and TRBJ1-2; no clear D gene. Per germline, CDR1 MNHEY and CDR2 SMNVEV (reference sequence). This CDR3 spans 11 amino acids. V was shortened by 0 bases and J by 5 bases, with 1 base between the two germline ends. The CDR3 sequence: CASSLSYGYTF. The CDR3 DNA follows: TGTGCCAGCAGTTTATCGTATGGCTACACCTTC.

This rearrangement joins TRBV30 to TRBJ1-2; D possibly corresponds to TRBD1 (5 bases). V was shortened by 4 bases and J by 14 bases, with 23 bases between the two germline ends. Germline loops: CDR1 GTSNPN, CDR2 SVGIG (reference sequence). CDR3 size: 13 residues. CDR3 bases: TGTGCCTGGAATCTGGGCAGGGAGCACCCTACTACCTTC. This translates into CAWNLGREHPTTF.

CDR3 protein: CASRDRSMNTEAFF. The CDR3 DNA follows: TGTGCCAGCAGAGACAGGAGCATGAACACTGAAGCTTTCTTT. This chain joins TRBV6-5 and TRBJ1-1; weak D call: TRBD1 (6 bases). The length of the CDR3 is 14 residues. Trimming removed 6 bases at V and 0 bases at J, with 11 bases between. Per the germline V gene, CDR1 is MNHEY and CDR2 is SVGAGI.

V and J are TRBV10-3 and TRBJ1-2; possibly TRBD1 for D (5 bases). Trimming cost V 4 bases and J 5 bases, with 11 bases left between them. Germline V gives CDR1 ENHRY, CDR2 SYGVKD. The CDR3 covers 13 residues. The CDR3 is CAISAGTGYGYTF. The CDR3 DNA reads TGTGCCATCAGTGCCGGGACCGGGTATGGCTACACCTTC.

The rearrangement uses TRBV4-1 and TRBJ1-1; 7 nucleotides match TRBD1. Germline CDR1 and CDR2: MGHRA and YSYEKL. This CDR3 spans 16 amino acids. V lost 5 bases, J lost 0 bases, and 9 bases stayed unmatched. DNA for the CDR3: TGCGCCAGCAGCAGAGGGACAGATGCCATGAACACTGAAGCTTTCTTT. It encodes CASSRGTDAMNTEAFF.

This chain uses TRBV12-2 with TRBJ2-3; no check of the table's D call, TRBD1, against the DNA was made. TRBV12-2 is labeled a pseudogene. The CDR3 consists of 17 residues. DNA of the CDR3: TGTGCAAGTCGATACCCGATGAGGGACAGGACCACAGATACGCAGTATTTT. This codes for CASRYPMRDRTTDTQYF.